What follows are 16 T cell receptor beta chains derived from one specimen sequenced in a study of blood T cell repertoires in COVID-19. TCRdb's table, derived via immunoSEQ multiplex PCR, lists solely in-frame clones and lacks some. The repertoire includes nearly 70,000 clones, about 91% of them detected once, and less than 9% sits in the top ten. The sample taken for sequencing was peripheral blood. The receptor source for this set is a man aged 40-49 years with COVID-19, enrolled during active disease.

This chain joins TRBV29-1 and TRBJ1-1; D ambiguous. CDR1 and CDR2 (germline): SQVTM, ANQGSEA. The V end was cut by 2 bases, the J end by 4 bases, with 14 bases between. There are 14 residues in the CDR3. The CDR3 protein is CSVEWVGSGTEAFF. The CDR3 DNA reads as TGCAGCGTTGAATGGGTTGGCTCGGGCACTGAAGCTTTCTTT.

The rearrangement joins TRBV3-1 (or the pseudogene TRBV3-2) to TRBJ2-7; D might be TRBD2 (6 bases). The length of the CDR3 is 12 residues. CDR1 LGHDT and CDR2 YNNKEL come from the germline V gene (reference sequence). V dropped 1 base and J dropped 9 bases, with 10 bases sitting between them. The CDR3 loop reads CASSQGAEGQYF. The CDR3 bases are TGTGCCAGCAGCCAAGGAGCGGAGGGGCAGTACTTC.

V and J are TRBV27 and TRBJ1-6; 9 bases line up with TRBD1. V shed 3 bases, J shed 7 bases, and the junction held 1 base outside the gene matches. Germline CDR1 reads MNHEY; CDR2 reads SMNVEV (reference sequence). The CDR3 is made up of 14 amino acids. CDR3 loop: CASSFGQGNSPLHF. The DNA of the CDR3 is TGTGCCAGCAGTTTCGGACAGGGGAATTCACCCCTCCACTTT.

The CDR3 coding sequence is TGTGCCAGCAGCCAAGATCTGGGCGGGGGCTCCTACGAGCAGTACTTC. Protein product: CASSQDLGGGSYEQYF. This chain uses TRBV3-1 (or the pseudogene TRBV3-2) with TRBJ2-7, with 7 bases fitting TRBD2. This CDR3 is built from 16 residues. CDR1 is LGHDT, CDR2 YNNKEL, per germline (reference sequence). The junction had 5 bases not matched to a gene; V was cut back by 0 bases and J by 0 bases.

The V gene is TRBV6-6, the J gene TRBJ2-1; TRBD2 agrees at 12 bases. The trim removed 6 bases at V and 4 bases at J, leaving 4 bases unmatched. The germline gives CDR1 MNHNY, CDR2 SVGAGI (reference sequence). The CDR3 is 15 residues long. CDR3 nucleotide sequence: TGTGCCAGCAGCCAGACTAGCGGGGGATACAATGAGCAGTTCTTC. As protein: CASSQTSGGYNEQFF.

CDR3 DNA sequence: TGTGCCAGCAGTGGGGACACGCGAGCAACTAATGAAAAACTGTTTTTT. As protein: CASSGDTRATNEKLFF. The chain has TRBV2 and TRBJ1-4, with D maybe TRBD1 (6 bases). From germline, CDR1 is SNHLY and CDR2 FYNNEI. The V end was cut by 4 bases, the J end by 0 bases, with 12 bases between. The CDR3 sequence is 16 residues long.

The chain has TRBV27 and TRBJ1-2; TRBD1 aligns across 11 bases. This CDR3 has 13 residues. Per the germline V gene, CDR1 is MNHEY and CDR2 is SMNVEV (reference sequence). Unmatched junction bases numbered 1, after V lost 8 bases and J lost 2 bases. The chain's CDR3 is CASWTGGNYGYTF. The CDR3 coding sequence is TGTGCCAGCTGGACAGGGGGCAACTATGGCTACACCTTC.

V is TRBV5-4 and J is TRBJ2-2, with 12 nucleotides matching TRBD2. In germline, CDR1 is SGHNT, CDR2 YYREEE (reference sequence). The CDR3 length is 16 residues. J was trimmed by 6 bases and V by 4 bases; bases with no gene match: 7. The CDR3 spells CASSLGLAGIPGELFF. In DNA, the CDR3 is TGTGCCAGCAGCCTAGGACTAGCGGGGATTCCCGGGGAGCTGTTTTTT.

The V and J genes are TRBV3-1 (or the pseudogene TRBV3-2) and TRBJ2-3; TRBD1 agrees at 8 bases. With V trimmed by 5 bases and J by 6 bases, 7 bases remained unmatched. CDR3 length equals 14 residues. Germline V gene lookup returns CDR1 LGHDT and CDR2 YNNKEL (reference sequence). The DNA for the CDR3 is TGTGCCAGCAGCATCCAGGGGGCGTTGGATACGCAGTATTTT. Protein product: CASSIQGALDTQYF.

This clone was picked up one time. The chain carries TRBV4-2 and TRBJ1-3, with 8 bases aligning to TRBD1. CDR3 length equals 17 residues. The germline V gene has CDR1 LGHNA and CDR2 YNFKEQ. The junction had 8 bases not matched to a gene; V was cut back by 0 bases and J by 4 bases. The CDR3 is CASSQDVRRGQGNTIYF. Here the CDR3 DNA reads TGTGCCAGCAGCCAAGATGTTCGCAGGGGGCAAGGAAACACCATATATTTT.

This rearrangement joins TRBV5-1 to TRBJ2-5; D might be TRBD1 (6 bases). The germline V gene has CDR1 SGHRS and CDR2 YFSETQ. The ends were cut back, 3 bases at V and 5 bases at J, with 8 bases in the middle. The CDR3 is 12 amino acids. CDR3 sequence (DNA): TGCGCCAGCAGCTCACAGGGCGAGACCCAGTACTTC. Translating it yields CASSSQGETQYF.

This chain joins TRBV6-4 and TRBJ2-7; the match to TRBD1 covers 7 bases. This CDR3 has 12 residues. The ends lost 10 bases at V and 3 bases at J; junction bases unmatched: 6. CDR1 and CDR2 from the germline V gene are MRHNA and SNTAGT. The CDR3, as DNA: TGTGCCAACCCCTGGGACAGCTACGAGCAGTACTTC. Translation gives CANPWDSYEQYF.

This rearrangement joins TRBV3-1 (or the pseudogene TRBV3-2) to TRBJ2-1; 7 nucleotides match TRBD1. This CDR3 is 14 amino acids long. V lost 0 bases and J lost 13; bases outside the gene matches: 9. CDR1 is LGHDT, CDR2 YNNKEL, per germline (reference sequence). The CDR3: CASSQDGGGDRQFF. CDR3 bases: TGTGCCAGCAGCCAAGATGGGGGTGGGGACAGACAGTTCTTC.

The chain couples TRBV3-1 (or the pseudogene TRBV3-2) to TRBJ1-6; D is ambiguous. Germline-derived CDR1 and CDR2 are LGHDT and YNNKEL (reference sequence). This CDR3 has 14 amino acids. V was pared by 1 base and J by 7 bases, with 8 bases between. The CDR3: CASSQGQANSPLHF. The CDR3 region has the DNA TGTGCCAGCAGCCAAGGCCAGGCCAATTCACCCCTCCACTTT.

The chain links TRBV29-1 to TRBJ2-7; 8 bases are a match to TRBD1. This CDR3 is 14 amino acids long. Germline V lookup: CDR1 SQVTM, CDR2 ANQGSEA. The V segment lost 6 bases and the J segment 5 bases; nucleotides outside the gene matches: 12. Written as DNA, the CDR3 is TGCAGCGTGGGAGGACAGGGTCCTATACACGAGCAGTACTTC. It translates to CSVGGQGPIHEQYF.

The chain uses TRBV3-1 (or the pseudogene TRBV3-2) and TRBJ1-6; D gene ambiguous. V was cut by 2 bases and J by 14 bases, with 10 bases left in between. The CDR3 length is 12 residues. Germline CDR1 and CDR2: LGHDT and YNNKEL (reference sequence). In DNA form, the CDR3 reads TGTGCCAGCAGCCAAACGAATGCGGCCCTCCACTTT. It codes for CASSQTNAALHF.